Shown below are 5 T cell receptor beta chains from a single sample sequenced in a study of T cells in Graves' hyperthyroidism and ophthalmopathy. What was amplified from RNA transcripts were TCR beta CDR3 regions. Carried out on the TCR CDR3, a first-round RT-PCR used the HTBI primer set. A single record per CDR3 protein comes from TCRdb applying MiXCR to the multiplex PCR reads. The table includes hundreds of thousands of distinct CDR3 sequences, 20% to 25% detected once. Sequenced input: blood. The receptor source for this set is a young man with Graves' ophthalmopathy.

This clonotype was detected only a few times. V gene TRBV2 combines with J gene TRBJ2-2, with D perhaps matching TRBD2 (6 bases). There are 13 residues in the CDR3. In germline, CDR1 is SNHLY, CDR2 FYNNEI. The germline V and J ends were trimmed by 6 bases and 7 bases, with 12 bases remaining between them. The CDR3 sequence is CASRRDGGGELFF. The CDR3 DNA is TGTGCCAGCAGGCGGGACGGGGGCGGGGAGCTGTTTTTT.

The rearrangement links TRBV6-1 to TRBJ2-3; the match to TRBD2 covers 9 bases. V trimming: 6 bases; J trimming: 6 bases; junction bases outside the gene matches: 13. From germline, CDR1 is MNHNS and CDR2 SASEGT. The CDR3 has 16 amino acids. CDR3 sequence reads: CASRSGTSPNFDTQYF. CDR3 DNA sequence: TGTGCCAGCAGGTCCGGGACTAGCCCCAATTTCGATACGCAGTATTTT.

This clonotype was detected many times. A much larger clone differs from this one at a single base, so this may be a read error. V is TRBV12-3 or TRBV12-4 and J is TRBJ2-5; tentative D call: TRBD1 (6 bases). CDR3 length equals 12 residues. Trimming removed 4 bases at V and 3 bases at J, with 6 bases between. This CDR3 reads CASSSGEETQYF. The CDR3 coding sequence is TGTGCCAGCAGTTCAGGGGAAGAGACCCAGTACTTC.

Comments on this clonotype: A much more abundant neighbour one base away suggests this may be a read error. The chain recombines TRBV27 with TRBJ1-5, with D unresolved. The CDR3 spans 15 residues. The ends were cut back, 8 bases at V and 0 bases at J, with 14 bases in the middle. Germline V CDR1 and CDR2: MNHEY, SMNVEV (reference sequence). The DNA for the CDR3 is TGTGCCAGCCGACGGAGGTCGGCTAGCAATCAGCCCCAGCATTTT. Protein sequence: CASRRRSASNQPQHF.

The V gene is TRBV28, the J gene TRBJ1-2; TRBD1 aligns across 10 bases. This CDR3 spans 15 amino acids. V shed 6 bases and J 8 bases; nucleotides not matched to a gene: 12. CDR1 is MDHEN, CDR2 SYDVKM, per germline. The CDR3 sequence is CASSPTPGQGYGYTF. CDR3 DNA: TGTGCCAGCAGCCCCACCCCGGGACAGGGGTACGGCTACACCTTC.